The source of this TCR beta chain is a study of CD8+CD57+ T cells in acquired aplastic anemia. The study profiled TCR beta VDJ and CDR3 using genomic DNA as template. TCRdb re-called the reads through MiXCR, storing one row per CDR3 protein. The sample records hundreds of thousands of distinct CDR3 sequences, 50% to 65% being singletons. The CDR3 is 14 residues long. CDR1 and CDR2 (germline): SEHNR, FQNEAQ (reference sequence). Trimming pared 4 bases from V and 7 bases from J, leaving 16 bases between. Those patients picked for sequencing had displayed CD8+CD57+ cell expansion on flow cytometry. Blood sampling was performed on the patients, and none of them had received therapy by then.

Sequenced material: sorted CD4+, CD8+, or CD8+CD57+ T cells (not recorded which) from PBMCs. This chain links TRBV7-9 with TRBJ1-1; D possibly corresponds to TRBD1 (5 bases). This TCR came from a human donor with aplastic anemia. This chain's CDR3 is CASSSLNTGIEAFF. For the CDR3, the DNA is TGTGCCAGCAGCTCCTTAAACACAGGTATTGAAGCTTTCTTT.